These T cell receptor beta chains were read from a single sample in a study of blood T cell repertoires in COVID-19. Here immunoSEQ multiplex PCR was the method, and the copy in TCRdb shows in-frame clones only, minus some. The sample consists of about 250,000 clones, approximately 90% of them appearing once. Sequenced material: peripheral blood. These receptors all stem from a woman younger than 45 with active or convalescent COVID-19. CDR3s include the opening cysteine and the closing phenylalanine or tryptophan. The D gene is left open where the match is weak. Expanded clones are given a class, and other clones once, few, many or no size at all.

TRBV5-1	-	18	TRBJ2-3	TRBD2	CASSLISGTSANTDTQYF	TGCGCCAGCAGCTTGATCTCCGGGACTAGCGCAAACACAGATACGCAGTATTTT
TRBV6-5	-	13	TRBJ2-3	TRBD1	CATRTGGTDTQYF	TGTGCCACCCGGACAGGTGGGACAGATACGCAGTATTTT
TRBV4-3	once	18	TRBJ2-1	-	CASSQDVPAGILHNEQFF	TGCGCCAGCAGCCAAGACGTCCCGGCAGGGATCCTCCACAATGAGCAGTTCTTC
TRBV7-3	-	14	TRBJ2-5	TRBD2	CASSLNGGQETQYF	TGTGCCAGCAGCTTAAACGGGGGGCAAGAGACCCAGTACTTC
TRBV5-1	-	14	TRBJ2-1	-	CASSSSPGENEQFF	TGCGCCAGCAGCTCGTCGCCAGGCGAAAATGAGCAGTTCTTC
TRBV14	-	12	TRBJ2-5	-	CASSPGGSSVDF	TGTGCCAGCAGCCCTGGGGGCTCCTCCGTGGACTTC
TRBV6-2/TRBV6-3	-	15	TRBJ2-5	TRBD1	CASSYPGQASGTQYF	TGTGCCAGCAGTTACCCCGGACAGGCGTCCGGGACCCAGTACTTC
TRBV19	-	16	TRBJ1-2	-	CASSARRDIGARGYTF	TGTGCCAGTAGTGCCCGAAGGGACATCGGGGCTAGGGGCTACACCTTC
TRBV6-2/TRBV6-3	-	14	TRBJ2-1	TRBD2	CASSRRDYYNEQFF	TGTGCCAGCAGTCGCCGGGACTACTACAATGAGCAGTTCTTC
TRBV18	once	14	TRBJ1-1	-	CASSLQGGNTEAFF	TGTGCCAGCTCACTCCAGGGTGGGAACACTGAAGCTTTCTTT
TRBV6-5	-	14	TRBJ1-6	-	CASRSFAYNSPLHF	TGTGCCAGTCGGAGTTTTGCATATAATTCACCCCTCCACTTT
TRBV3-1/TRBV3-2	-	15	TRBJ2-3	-	CASSLASGVTDTQYF	TGTGCCAGCAGTCTAGCGAGTGGGGTCACAGATACGCAGTATTTT
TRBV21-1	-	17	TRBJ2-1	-	CASSAGTGAGNYNEQFF	TGTGCCAGCAGCGCCGGGACAGGGGCCGGTAACTACAATGAGCAGTTCTTC
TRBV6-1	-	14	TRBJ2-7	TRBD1	CASSEEQGVHEQYF	TGTGCCAGCAGTGAGGAGCAGGGGGTCCACGAGCAGTACTTC
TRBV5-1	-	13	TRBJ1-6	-	CASSGEDNSPLHF	TGCGCCAGCAGTGGGGAGGACAATTCACCCCTCCACTTT
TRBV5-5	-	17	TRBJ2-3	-	CASSLVVPGGGTDTQYF	TGTGCCAGCAGCCTGGTTGTCCCGGGGGGCGGCACAGATACGCAGTATTTT
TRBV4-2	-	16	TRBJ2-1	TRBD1	CASSENRGFSYNEQFF	TGTGCCAGCAGCGAGAACAGGGGTTTCTCCTACAATGAGCAGTTCTTC
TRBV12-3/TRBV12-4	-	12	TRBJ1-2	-	CASKRKLYGYTF	TGTGCCAGCAAGCGGAAGCTTTATGGCTACACCTTC
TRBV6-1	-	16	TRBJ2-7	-	CASSEGGGMVGDEQYF	TGTGCCAGCAGTGAAGGTGGAGGCATGGTTGGGGACGAGCAGTACTTC
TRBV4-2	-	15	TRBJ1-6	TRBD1	CASSQLQGDNSPLHF	TGTGCCAGCAGCCAACTACAGGGGGATAATTCACCCCTCCACTTT
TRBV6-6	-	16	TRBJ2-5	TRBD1	CASSLLPGQSKETQYF	TGTGCCAGCAGCTTGTTACCGGGACAGAGTAAAGAGACCCAGTACTTC
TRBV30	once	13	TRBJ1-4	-	CAWSVRTGEKLFF	TGTGCCTGGAGTGTTCGAACAGGAGAAAAACTGTTTTTT
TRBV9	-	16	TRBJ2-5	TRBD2	CASSARTLAGQETQYF	TGTGCCAGCAGCGCCAGAACACTAGCGGGGCAAGAGACCCAGTACTTC
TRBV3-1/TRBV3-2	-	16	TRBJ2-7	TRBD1	CASSQDLRDSTYEQYF	TGTGCCAGCAGCCAAGATCTTAGGGACAGTACCTACGAGCAGTACTTC
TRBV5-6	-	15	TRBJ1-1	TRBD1	CASSSGARGDTEAFF	TGTGCCAGCAGCTCTGGAGCCAGGGGGGACACTGAAGCTTTCTTT
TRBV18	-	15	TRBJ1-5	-	CASSPQAGGNQPQHF	TGTGCCAGCTCACCCCAGGCAGGGGGCAATCAGCCCCAGCATTTT
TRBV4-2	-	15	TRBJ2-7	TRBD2	CASSSRTSGDYEQYF	TGTGCCAGCAGCTCTAGGACTAGCGGGGACTACGAGCAGTACTTC
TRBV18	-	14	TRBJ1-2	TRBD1	CASSPEGQGYGYTF	TGTGCCAGCTCACCTGAGGGACAGGGCTATGGCTACACCTTC
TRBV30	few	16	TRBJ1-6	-	CAWKYGGSYHNSPLHF	TGTGCCTGGAAGTATGGGGGGTCCTACCATAATTCACCCCTCCACTTT
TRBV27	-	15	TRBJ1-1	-	CASSFSGSMNTEAFF	TGTGCCAGCAGTTTCTCAGGTTCGATGAACACTGAAGCTTTCTTT
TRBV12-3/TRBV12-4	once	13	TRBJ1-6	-	CASSPYRDSPLHF	TGTGCCAGCAGTCCCTACAGGGATTCACCCCTCCACTTT
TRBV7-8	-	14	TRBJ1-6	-	CASSPGGANSPLHF	TGTGCCAGCTCGCCGGGCGGGGCAAATTCACCCCTCCACTTT
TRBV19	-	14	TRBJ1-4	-	CASSITGYNEKLFF	TGTGCCAGTAGTATCACAGGGTACAATGAAAAACTGTTTTTT
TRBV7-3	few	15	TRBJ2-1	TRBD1	CASSHRQGSSNEQFF	TGTGCCAGCAGCCACCGACAGGGTTCTAGCAATGAGCAGTTCTTC
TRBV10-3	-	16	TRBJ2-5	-	CAISSRDSVVQETQYF	TGTGCCATCAGCTCTAGAGACAGCGTTGTTCAAGAGACCCAGTACTTC
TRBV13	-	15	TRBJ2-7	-	CASSLGRIGAYEQYF	TGTGCCAGCAGCTTAGGGAGGATTGGTGCCTACGAGCAGTACTTC
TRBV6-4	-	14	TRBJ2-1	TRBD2	CASSEGGGADEQFF	TGTGCCAGCAGTGAAGGCGGGGGGGCCGATGAGCAGTTCTTC
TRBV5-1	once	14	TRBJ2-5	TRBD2	CASSLLAGEETQYF	TGCGCCAGCAGCTTACTAGCGGGGGAAGAGACCCAGTACTTC
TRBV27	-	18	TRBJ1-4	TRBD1	CASSLSVPGQGKGEKLFF	TGTGCCAGCAGTCTGAGCGTCCCGGGACAGGGTAAAGGGGAAAAACTGTTTTTT
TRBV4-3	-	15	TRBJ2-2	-	CASSRILSGTGELFF	TGCGCCAGCAGCCGGATACTCTCGGGGACCGGGGAGCTGTTTTTT
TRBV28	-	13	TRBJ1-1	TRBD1	CASNAQGFPEAFF	TGTGCCAGCAACGCACAGGGGTTCCCTGAAGCTTTCTTT
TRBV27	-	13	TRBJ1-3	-	CASSFGRGNTIYF	TGTGCCAGCAGTTTCGGCCGAGGGAACACCATATATTTT
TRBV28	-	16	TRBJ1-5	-	CASSLEGGAGNQPQHF	TGTGCCAGCAGTTTAGAAGGGGGGGCTGGCAATCAGCCCCAGCATTTT
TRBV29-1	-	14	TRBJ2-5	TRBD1	CSVEGQTHQETQYF	TGCAGCGTTGAGGGACAGACTCACCAAGAGACCCAGTACTTC
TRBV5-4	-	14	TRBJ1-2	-	CASSPGGQSYGYTF	TGTGCCAGCAGCCCCGGCGGACAGAGCTATGGCTACACCTTC
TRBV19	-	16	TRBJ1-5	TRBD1	CASSHPRDRGRGPQHF	TGTGCCAGTAGTCATCCACGGGACAGGGGCAGGGGCCCCCAGCATTTT
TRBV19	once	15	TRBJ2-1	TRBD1	CASSTTGTGRNEQFF	TGTGCCAGTAGTACAACCGGGACAGGGAGAAATGAGCAGTTCTTC
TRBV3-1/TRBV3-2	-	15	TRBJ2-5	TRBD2	CASSQASGGAETQYF	TGTGCCAGCAGCCAGGCTAGCGGGGGGGCAGAGACCCAGTACTTC
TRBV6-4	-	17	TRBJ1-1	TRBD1	CASSPRGQGMRGTEAFF	TGTGCCAGCAGTCCTCGGGGACAGGGGATGAGGGGCACTGAAGCTTTCTTT
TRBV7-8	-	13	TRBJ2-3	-	CASSLGVGGTQYF	TGTGCCAGCAGCTTAGGGGTCGGAGGCACGCAGTATTTT
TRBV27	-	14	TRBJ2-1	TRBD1	CASRTGGFFNEQFF	TGTGCCAGCAGGACAGGGGGTTTCTTTAATGAGCAGTTCTTC
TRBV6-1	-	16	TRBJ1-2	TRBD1	CASSEGQGSFNYGYTF	TGTGCCAGCAGTGAGGGACAGGGTAGTTTCAACTATGGCTACACCTTC
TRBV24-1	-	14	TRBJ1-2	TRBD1	CATSDFQGADGYTF	TGTGCCACCAGTGATTTTCAGGGGGCCGATGGCTACACCTTC
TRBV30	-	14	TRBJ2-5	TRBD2	CAWSVSGVQETQYF	TGTGCCTGGAGTGTAAGCGGGGTCCAAGAGACCCAGTACTTC
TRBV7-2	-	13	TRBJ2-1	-	CASSLGHYNEQFF	TGTGCCAGCAGCTTAGGACATTACAATGAGCAGTTCTTC
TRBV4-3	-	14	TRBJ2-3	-	CASSQDEGADTQYF	TGCGCCAGCAGCCAAGATGAGGGTGCAGATACGCAGTATTTT
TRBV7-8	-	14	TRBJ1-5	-	CASSPFWGEGPQHF	TGTGCCAGCAGCCCCTTCTGGGGTGAGGGTCCCCAGCATTTT
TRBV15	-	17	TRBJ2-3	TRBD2	CATSRVVATGGTDTQYF	TGTGCCACCAGCAGAGTGGTGGCAACGGGGGGGACAGATACGCAGTATTTT